What follows are 12 T cell receptor beta chains derived from one specimen sequenced in a study of cytomegalovirus exposure and HLA in healthy donors. PCR amplification relied on 60 Vbeta primers (plus 13 Jbeta primers). Produced via immunoSEQ multiplex PCR; TCRdb's table is partial and in-frame only. The data hold approximately 80,000 clones, with more than 65% observed a single time. Sequencing was performed on PBMCs. The receptors stem from a woman aged 40 to 49 in good health and CMV-seropositive.

The CDR3 DNA is TGTGCCCGCCGGACAGAGGGGGACACCGGGGAGCTGTTTTTT. Encoded protein: CARRTEGDTGELFF. The gene calls are TRBV2 and TRBJ2-2; maybe TRBD1 (6 bases). V lost 11 bases and J 3 bases, leaving 16 bases between the germline ends. The CDR3 loop spans 14 amino acids. CDR1 is SNHLY, CDR2 FYNNEI, per germline.

V and J are TRBV30 and TRBJ1-2, with a tentative D call TRBD1 (5 bases). V was cut by 0 bases and J by 6 bases, with 11 bases left in between. The germline CDR1 and CDR2 sequences are GTSNPN and SVGIG (reference sequence). The CDR3 extends over 13 amino acids. The CDR3 DNA is TGTGCCTGGAGTGTTCGGACGGGGGATGGCTACACCTTC. Amino acid sequence: CAWSVRTGDGYTF.

Sample share makes this clone medium-sized. This sequence joins TRBV27 and TRBJ1-2; D perhaps matches TRBD1 (5 bases). Between the trimmed V and J ends, which lost 6 bases and 6 bases, there was a span of 23 bases. This CDR3 comprises 16 residues. CDR1 is MNHEY, CDR2 SMNVEV, per germline (reference sequence). The CDR3 spells CASSPEPGLQSNGYTF. The CDR3 DNA reads TGTGCCAGCAGCCCTGAGCCGGGACTCCAGTCAAATGGCTACACCTTC.

This sequence joins TRBV4-1 and TRBJ2-6; D may be TRBD2 (5 bases). This CDR3 is 18 amino acids long. V lost 3 bases and J 0 bases, leaving 15 bases between the germline ends. From germline, CDR1 is MGHRA and CDR2 YSYEKL. The CDR3 sequence: CASSQGEGSPSGANVLTF. The DNA for the CDR3 is TGCGCCAGCAGCCAGGGAGAAGGGTCTCCCTCTGGGGCCAACGTCCTGACTTTC.

The rearrangement joins TRBV19 to TRBJ2-1, with TRBD1 matching over 8 bases. Trimming cost V 7 bases and J 8 bases; bases outside gene matches: 7. CDR3 length: 13 residues. Germline V gene data show CDR1 as LNHDA and CDR2 as SQIVND (reference sequence). The CDR3 protein is CASKARGRDEQFF. CDR3 bases: TGTGCCAGTAAGGCCAGGGGGCGCGATGAGCAGTTCTTC.

Only a few counts were recorded for this clone. This CDR3 reads CASSLGGREEETQYF. The CDR3 DNA reads TGTGCCAGCAGTTTGGGAGGGAGGGAAGAAGAGACCCAGTACTTC. The chain has TRBV27 and TRBJ2-5, with 7 nucleotides matching TRBD2. V lost 3 bases, J lost 3 bases, and 7 bases stayed unmatched. CDR1 is MNHEY, CDR2 SMNVEV, per germline (reference sequence). This CDR3 region has 15 residues.

The chain recombines TRBV28 with TRBJ2-7; 10 bases line up with TRBD1. The J segment lost 2 bases and the V segment lost 5 bases, leaving 12 bases of the junction unmatched. This CDR3 spans 17 amino acids. The germline V gene has CDR1 MDHEN and CDR2 SYDVKM. CDR3 region: CASSTTSGTGVPYEQYF. DNA of the CDR3: TGTGCCAGCAGTACTACCTCCGGGACAGGGGTCCCCTACGAGCAGTACTTC.

The V and J genes are TRBV5-1 and TRBJ1-2; no firm D call. CDR1 is SGHRS and CDR2 is YFSETQ in the germline V gene. Trimming stripped 6 bases from V and 8 bases from J, with 14 bases between. This CDR3 has 12 residues. The CDR3: CASTPEVGGYTF. The CDR3 nucleotides read TGCGCCAGCACTCCGGAGGTAGGCGGCTACACCTTC.

This clone was seen a few times. The chain couples TRBV5-6 to TRBJ1-1; D might be TRBD1 (5 bases). Trimming took 4 bases from V and 1 from J, leaving 11 bases between them. The CDR3 contains 14 residues. Germline-derived CDR1 and CDR2 are SGHDT and YYEEEE. Here the CDR3 DNA reads TGTGCCAGCAGCCGACAGAGTACGAACACTGAAGCTTTCTTT. Amino acids: CASSRQSTNTEAFF. Combining the CDR3 with reference TRBV5-6 and TRBJ1-1 gives the whole variable domain DAGVTQSPTHLIKTRGQQVTLRCSPKSGHDTVSWYQQALGQGPQFIFQYYEEEERQRGNFPDRFSGHQFPNYSSELNVNALLLGDSALYLCASSRQSTNTEAFFGQGTRLTVV.

This sequence joins TRBV27 and TRBJ2-7; TRBD1 is a possible D gene (5 bases). Trimming pared 2 bases from V and 3 bases from J, leaving 5 bases between. CDR3 size: 12 residues. Germline V gives CDR1 MNHEY, CDR2 SMNVEV (reference sequence). As DNA, the CDR3 is TGTGCCAGCAGTTTAAGGGGCTACGAGCAGTACTTC. This codes for CASSLRGYEQYF.

The CDR3 DNA sequence: TGTGCCAGCGCTTTGTGGGGGCGCGAAGGCTACACCTTC. It encodes CASALWGREGYTF. The rearrangement links TRBV6-1 to TRBJ1-2, with D possibly TRBD1 on 6 matching bases. Looked up from germline, CDR1 is MNHNS and CDR2 is SASEGT. Trimming took off 8 bases at V and 8 bases at J, with 18 bases between the two ends. The CDR3 has 13 amino acids.

The genes are TRBV29-1 and TRBJ1-2, with TRBD1 matching over 8 bases. The CDR3 has 15 amino acids. The J segment lost 0 bases and the V segment lost 7 bases, leaving 10 bases of the junction unmatched. In germline, CDR1 is SQVTM, CDR2 ANQGSEA. CDR3 DNA: TGCAGCGCTGTATTAACAGGGGGAGCTAACTATGGCTACACCTTC. It yields the protein CSAVLTGGANYGYTF.